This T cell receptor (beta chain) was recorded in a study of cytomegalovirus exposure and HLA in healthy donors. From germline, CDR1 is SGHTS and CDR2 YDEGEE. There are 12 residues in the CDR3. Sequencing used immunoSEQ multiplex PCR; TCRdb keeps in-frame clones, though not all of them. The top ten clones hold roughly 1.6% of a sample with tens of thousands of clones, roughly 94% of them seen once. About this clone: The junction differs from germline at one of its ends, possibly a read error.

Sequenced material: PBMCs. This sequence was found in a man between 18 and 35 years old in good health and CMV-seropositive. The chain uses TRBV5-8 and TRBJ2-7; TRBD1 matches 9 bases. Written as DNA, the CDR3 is TGTGCCAGCAGCTCCACCGGGGACAGGGAGGTTTTC. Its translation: CASSSTGDREVF.